A selection of T cell receptor beta chains follows, all from one sample in a study of T cell repertoires in cytomegalovirus infection. MiXCR, run by TCRdb on the reads, gives a single entry per CDR3 protein. The data show almost 550,000 distinct CDR3 sequences, approximately 17% seen once. Sequenced input: CD8+ T cells from PBMCs. Every receptor here comes from a human donor in good health (CMV status not recorded). Some clones in this sample may be carry-over from other donors' samples. The CDR3 runs from the conserved cysteine through the conserved F or W. D genes are given only for firm matches. Clone size, where shown, is once, few, many, or a class for clones that have expanded.

v_gene	abundance	d_gene	j_gene	CDR3aa	CDR3nt
TRBV28	many	TRBD1	TRBJ2-1	CASSPFEGQGTGSYNEQFF	TGTGCCAGCAGTCCCTTTGAGGGCCAAGGGACAGGGAGCTACAATGAGCAGTTCTTC
TRBV3-1	few	TRBD1	TRBJ1-5	CASSDVPGQAQPQHF	TGTGCCAGCAGCGACGTACCGGGACAGGCTCAGCCCCAGCATTTT
TRBV3-1	-	-	TRBJ2-1	CASSQDGESPYNEQFF	TGTGCCAGCAGCCAAGATGGGGAATCCCCCTACAATGAGCAGTTCTTC
TRBV9	-	-	TRBJ1-4	CASSVGATNEKLFF	TGTGCCAGCAGCGTTGGTGCAACTAATGAAAAACTGTTTTTT
TRBV20-1	few	-	TRBJ1-4	CSARQGRLTTNEKLFF	TGCAGTGCTAGACAGGGGAGACTGACAACTAATGAAAAACTGTTTTTT
TRBV6-1	many	-	TRBJ1-1	CASSSGPGKTEAFF	TGTGCCAGCAGCTCCGGGCCAGGGAAAACTGAAGCTTTCTTT
TRBV29-1	-	-	TRBJ2-5	CSVEPGLGETQYF	TGCAGCGTTGAACCCGGACTCGGAGAGACCCAGTACTTC
TRBV6-1	many	-	TRBJ1-4	CASIPGPTNEKLFF	TGTGCCAGCATTCCGGGTCCAACTAATGAAAAACTGTTTTTT
TRBV7-6	-	-	TRBJ1-2	CASSLVGANYGYTF	TGTGCCAGCAGCTTAGTGGGGGCAAACTATGGCTACACCTTC
TRBV28	many	-	TRBJ2-7	CASSHDRPGYYEQYF	TGTGCCAGCAGCCATGACAGGCCCGGTTACTACGAGCAGTACTTC
TRBV7-3	few	TRBD2	TRBJ2-1	CASSLFGREAYNEQFF	TGTGCCAGCAGCTTATTCGGGAGGGAAGCCTACAATGAGCAGTTCTTC
TRBV15	-	TRBD2	TRBJ2-1	CATAVGREGRNEQFF	TGTGCCACCGCGGTGGGGCGGGAGGGAAGAAATGAGCAGTTCTTC
TRBV19	many	-	TRBJ1-1	CASSTGLNTEAFF	TGTGCCAGCTCCACAGGGCTGAACACTGAAGCTTTCTTT
TRBV11-2	few	-	TRBJ2-5	CASSSGGKTQYF	TGTGCCAGCAGCTCAGGAGGGAAGACCCAGTACTTC
TRBV27	few	-	TRBJ2-7	CASSLWGNVYF	TGTGCCAGCAGTTTGTGGGGGAACGTGTACTTC
TRBV5-5	-	TRBD1	TRBJ2-7	CASSTDRQLYEQYF	TGTGCCAGCAGCACGGACAGGCAGCTCTACGAGCAGTACTTC
TRBV20-1	many	TRBD2	TRBJ2-7	CSAQSIGRFAYEQYF	TGCAGTGCTCAGAGTATCGGGAGGTTCGCTTACGAGCAGTACTTC
TRBV20-1	-	-	TRBJ1-3	CSARPDTAGNTIYF	TGCAGTGCTAGACCCGACACCGCTGGAAACACCATATATTTT
TRBV12-5	few	-	TRBJ2-3	CASGSSGDTQYF	TGTGCTAGTGGTTCCAGCGGAGATACGCAGTATTTT
TRBV9	-	-	TRBJ1-6	CASSVEGNSPLHF	TGTGCCAGCAGCGTAGAGGGGAATTCACCCCTCCACTTT